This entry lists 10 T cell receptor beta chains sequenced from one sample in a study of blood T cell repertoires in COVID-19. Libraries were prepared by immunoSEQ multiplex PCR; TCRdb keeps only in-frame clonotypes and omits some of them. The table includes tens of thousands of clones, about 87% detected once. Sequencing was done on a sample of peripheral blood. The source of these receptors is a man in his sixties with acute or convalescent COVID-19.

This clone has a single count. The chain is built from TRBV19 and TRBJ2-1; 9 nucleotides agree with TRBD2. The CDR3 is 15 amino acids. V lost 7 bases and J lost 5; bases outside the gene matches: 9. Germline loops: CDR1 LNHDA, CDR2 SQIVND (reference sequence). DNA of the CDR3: TGTGCCAGTATTTCCCCAGCGGGGGGAAACAATGAGCAGTTCTTC. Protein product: CASISPAGGNNEQFF. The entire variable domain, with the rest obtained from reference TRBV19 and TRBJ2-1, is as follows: DGGITQSPKYLFRKEGQNVTLSCEQNLNHDAMYWYRQDPGQGLRLIYYSQIVNDFQKGDIAEGYSVSREKKESFPLTVTSAQKNPTAFYLCASISPAGGNNEQFFGPGTRLTVL.

The CDR3 is CASSPTGGAGNTIYF. In DNA, the CDR3 is TGTGCCAGCAGCCCGACAGGGGGAGCAGGAAACACCATATATTTT. The chain links TRBV7-9 to TRBJ1-3; 9 nucleotides line up with TRBD1. This CDR3 region has 15 residues. V shed 5 bases and J 4 bases; nucleotides not matched to a gene: 6. Germline lookup yields CDR1 SEHNR and CDR2 FQNEAQ (reference sequence).

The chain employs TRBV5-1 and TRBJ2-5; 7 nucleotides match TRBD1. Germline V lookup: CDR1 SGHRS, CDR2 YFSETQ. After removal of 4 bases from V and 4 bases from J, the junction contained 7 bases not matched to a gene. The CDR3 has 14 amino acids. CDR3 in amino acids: CASSTIRQGETQYF. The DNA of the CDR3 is TGCGCCAGCAGCACCATTCGACAGGGAGAGACCCAGTACTTC. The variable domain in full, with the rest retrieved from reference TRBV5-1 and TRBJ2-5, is KAGVTQTPRYLIKTRGQQVTLSCSPISGHRSVSWYQQTPGQGLQFLFEYFSETQRNKGNFPGRFSGRQFSNSRSEMNVSTLELGDSALYLCASSTIRQGETQYFGPGTRLLVL.

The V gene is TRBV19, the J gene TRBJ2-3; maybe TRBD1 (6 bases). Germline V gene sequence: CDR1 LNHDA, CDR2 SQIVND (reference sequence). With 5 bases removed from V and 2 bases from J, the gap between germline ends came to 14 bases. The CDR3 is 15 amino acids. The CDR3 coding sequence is TGTGCCAGTAGTGGGGGAACAGGGACCACAGATACGCAGTATTTT. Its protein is CASSGGTGTTDTQYF.

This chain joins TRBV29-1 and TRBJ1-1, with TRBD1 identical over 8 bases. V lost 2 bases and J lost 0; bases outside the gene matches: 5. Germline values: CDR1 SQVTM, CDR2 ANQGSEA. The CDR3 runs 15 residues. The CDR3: CSVEWDRTLNTEAFF. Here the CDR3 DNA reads TGCAGCGTTGAATGGGACAGGACTCTGAACACTGAAGCTTTCTTT.

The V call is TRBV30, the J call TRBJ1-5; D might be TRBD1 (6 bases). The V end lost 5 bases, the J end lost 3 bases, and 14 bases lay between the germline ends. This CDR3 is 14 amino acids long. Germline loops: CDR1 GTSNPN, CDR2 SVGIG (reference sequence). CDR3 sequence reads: CAWDSTGDNQPQHF. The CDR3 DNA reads TGTGCCTGGGACTCGACAGGAGACAATCAGCCCCAGCATTTT.

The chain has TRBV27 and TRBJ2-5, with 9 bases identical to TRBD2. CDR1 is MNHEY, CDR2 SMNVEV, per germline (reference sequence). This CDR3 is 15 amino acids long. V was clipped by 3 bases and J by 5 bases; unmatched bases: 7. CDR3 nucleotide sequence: TGTGCCAGCAGTTTTCAAGCGGGGGGACGGGAGACCCAGTACTTC. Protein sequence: CASSFQAGGRETQYF.

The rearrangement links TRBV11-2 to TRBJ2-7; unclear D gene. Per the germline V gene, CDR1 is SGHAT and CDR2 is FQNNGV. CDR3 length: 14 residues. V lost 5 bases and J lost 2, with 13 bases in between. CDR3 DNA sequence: TGTGCCAGCAGCCTCGACCACCGGGCCTACGAGCAGTACTTC. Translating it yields CASSLDHRAYEQYF.

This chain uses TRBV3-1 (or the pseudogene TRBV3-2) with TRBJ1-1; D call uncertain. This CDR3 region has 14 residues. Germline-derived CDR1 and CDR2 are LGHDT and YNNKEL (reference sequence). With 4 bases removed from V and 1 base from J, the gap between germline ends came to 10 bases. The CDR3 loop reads CASSPLAGNTEAFF. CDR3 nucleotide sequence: TGTGCCAGCAGCCCCCTAGCTGGGAACACTGAAGCTTTCTTT.

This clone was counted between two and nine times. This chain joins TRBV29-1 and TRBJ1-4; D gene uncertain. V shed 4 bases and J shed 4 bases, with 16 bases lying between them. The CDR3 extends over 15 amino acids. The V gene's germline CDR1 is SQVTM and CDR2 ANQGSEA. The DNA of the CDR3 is TGCAGCGTTGGTCCTCGGGGTGAGGGTAATGAAAAACTGTTTTTT. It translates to CSVGPRGEGNEKLFF.